This T cell receptor (beta chain) is drawn from a study of T cells and Merkel cell carcinoma outcomes. Germline V CDR1 and CDR2: SGDLS, YYNGEE. V dropped 0 bases and J dropped 6 bases, with 9 bases sitting between them. CDR3 length: 14 amino acids. TCRdb keeps only in-frame clones here, not all; method: immunoSEQ multiplex PCR. The table shows around 16,000 clones, with more than 80% occurring only once. General study points: Reportedly, T-cell repertoire with density predicts Merkel cell carcinoma outcomes.

Turning to this clone: Its antigen is as yet unknown.

The clonotype originates from a human donor with Merkel cell carcinoma. Sequencing used tumor tissue from Merkel cell carcinoma. J is TRBJ2-2 and V is TRBV9; D call uncertain. This chain's CDR3 is CASSVATDPGELFF. In nucleotides, the CDR3 is TGTGCCAGCAGCGTAGCAACCGACCCCGGGGAGCTGTTTTTT. The full variable domain, rest sourced from reference TRBV9 and TRBJ2-2, is DSGVTQTPKHLITATGQRVTLRCSPRSGDLSVYWYQQSLDQGLQFLIQYYNGEERAKGNILERFSAQQFPDLHSELNLSSLELGDSALYFCASSVATDPGELFFGEGSRLTVL.